This T cell receptor (beta chain) was documented in a study of CD8+ T cells in alopecia areata. The sample's treatment: oral pan-JAK inhibitor, 5-10 mg twice daily. It was cDNA, reverse transcribed from extracted RNA, that served as the sequencing template. Only in-frame clones appear in the TCRdb table, and some are missing; sequencing was by immunoSEQ multiplex PCR. The sample has 150,000 to 200,000 clones, less than 80% seen once. Trimming removed 3 bases from V and 2 bases from J, with 12 bases in between. The V gene's germline CDR1 is SGHNT and CDR2 YYREEE (reference sequence). The CDR3 contains 14 residues.

The clonotype originates from a human donor with alopecia areata. The sample here was CD4+ T cells sorted from blood, taken at week 24, from a patient treated with tofacitinib. This sequence joins TRBV5-4 and TRBJ2-7; tentative D call: TRBD1 (6 bases). For the CDR3, the DNA is TGTGCCAGCAGCTCACCGGACAGTCCCTACGAGCAGTACTTC. Encoded protein: CASSSPDSPYEQYF.